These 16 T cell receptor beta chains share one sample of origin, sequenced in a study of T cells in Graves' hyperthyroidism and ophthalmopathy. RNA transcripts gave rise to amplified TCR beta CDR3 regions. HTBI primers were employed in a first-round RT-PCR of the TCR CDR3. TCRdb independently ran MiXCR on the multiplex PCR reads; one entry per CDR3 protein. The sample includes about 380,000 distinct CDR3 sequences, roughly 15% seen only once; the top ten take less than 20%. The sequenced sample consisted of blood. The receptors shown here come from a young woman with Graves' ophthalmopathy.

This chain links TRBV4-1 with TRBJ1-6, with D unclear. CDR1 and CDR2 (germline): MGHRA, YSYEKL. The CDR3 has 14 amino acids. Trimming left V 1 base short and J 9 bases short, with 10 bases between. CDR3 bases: TGCGCCAGCAGCCAAGGGGCAGGACGTTCACCCCTCCACTTT. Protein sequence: CASSQGAGRSPLHF.

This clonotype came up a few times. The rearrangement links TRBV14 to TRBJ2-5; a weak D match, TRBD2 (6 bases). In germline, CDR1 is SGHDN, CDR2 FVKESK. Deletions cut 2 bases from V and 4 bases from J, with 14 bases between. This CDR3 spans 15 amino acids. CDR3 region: CASSQLGGTVETQYF. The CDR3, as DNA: TGTGCCAGCAGCCAACTTGGGGGGACGGTAGAGACCCAGTACTTC.

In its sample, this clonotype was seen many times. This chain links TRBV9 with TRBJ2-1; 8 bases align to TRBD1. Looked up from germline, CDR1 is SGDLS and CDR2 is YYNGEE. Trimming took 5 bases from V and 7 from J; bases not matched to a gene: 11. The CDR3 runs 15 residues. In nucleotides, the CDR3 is TGTGCCAGCAGTGGAGGTGTCAGGGGGCGGAATGAGCAGTTCTTC. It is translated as CASSGGVRGRNEQFF.

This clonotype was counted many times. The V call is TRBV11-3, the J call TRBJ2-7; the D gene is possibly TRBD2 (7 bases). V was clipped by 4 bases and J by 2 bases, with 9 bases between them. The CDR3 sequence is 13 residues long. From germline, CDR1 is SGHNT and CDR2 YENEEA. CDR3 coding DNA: TGTGCCAGCAGCTGGGGGGGCCCCTACGAGCAGTACTTC. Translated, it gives CASSWGGPYEQYF.

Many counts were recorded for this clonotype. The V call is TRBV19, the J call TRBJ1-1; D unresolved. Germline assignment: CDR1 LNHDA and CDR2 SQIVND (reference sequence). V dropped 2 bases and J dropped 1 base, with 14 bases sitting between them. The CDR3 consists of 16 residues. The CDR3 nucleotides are TGTGCCAGTAGTATACGGTTCGCCGGATCGAACACTGAAGCTTTCTTT. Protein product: CASSIRFAGSNTEAFF.

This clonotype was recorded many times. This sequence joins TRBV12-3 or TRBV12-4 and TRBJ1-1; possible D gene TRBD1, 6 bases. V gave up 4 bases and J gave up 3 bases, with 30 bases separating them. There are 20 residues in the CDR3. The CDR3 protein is CASSSQHFPDSLVEDTEAFF. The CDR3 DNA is TGTGCCAGCAGTTCCCAACATTTCCCGGACAGCCTGGTAGAGGACACTGAAGCTTTCTTT.

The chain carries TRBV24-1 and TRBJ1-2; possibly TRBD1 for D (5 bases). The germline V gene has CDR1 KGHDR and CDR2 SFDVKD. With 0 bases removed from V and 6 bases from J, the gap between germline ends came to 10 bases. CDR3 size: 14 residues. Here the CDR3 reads CATSDLGDANGYTF. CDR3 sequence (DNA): TGTGCCACCAGTGATTTGGGGGACGCAAATGGCTACACCTTC.

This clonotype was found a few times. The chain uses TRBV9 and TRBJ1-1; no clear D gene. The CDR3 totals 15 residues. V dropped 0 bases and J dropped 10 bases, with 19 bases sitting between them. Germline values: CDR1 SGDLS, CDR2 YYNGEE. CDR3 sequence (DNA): TGTGCCAGCAGCGTAGAAGCTAATGGTGGAATTGCAGCTTTCTTT. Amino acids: CASSVEANGGIAAFF.

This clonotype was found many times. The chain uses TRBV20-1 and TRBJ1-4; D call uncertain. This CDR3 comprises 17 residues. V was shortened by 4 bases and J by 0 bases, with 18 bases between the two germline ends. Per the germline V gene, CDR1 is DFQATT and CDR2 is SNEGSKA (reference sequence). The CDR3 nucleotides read TGCAGTGCTAACAGAATGGGTAACTCCGCAACTAATGAAAAACTGTTTTTT. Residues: CSANRMGNSATNEKLFF.

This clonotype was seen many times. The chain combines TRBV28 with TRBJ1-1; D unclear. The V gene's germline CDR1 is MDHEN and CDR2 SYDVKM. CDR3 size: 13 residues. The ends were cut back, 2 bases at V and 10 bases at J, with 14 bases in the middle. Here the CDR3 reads CASSLGPGDRAFF. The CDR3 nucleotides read TGTGCCAGCAGTTTAGGGCCGGGTGATAGAGCTTTCTTT.

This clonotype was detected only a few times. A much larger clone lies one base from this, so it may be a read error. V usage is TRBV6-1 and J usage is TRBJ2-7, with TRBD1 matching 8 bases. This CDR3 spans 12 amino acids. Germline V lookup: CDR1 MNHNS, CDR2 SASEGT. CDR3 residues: CASGTGPYKQYF. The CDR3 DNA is TGTGCCAGCGGGACAGGACCCTACAAGCAGTACTTC.

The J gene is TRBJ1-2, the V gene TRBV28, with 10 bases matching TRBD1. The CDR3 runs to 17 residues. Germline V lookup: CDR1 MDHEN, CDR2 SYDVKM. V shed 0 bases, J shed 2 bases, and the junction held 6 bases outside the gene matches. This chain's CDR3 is CASSLWAPTGGNYGYTF. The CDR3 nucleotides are TGTGCCAGCAGTTTATGGGCCCCGACAGGGGGCAACTATGGCTACACCTTC.

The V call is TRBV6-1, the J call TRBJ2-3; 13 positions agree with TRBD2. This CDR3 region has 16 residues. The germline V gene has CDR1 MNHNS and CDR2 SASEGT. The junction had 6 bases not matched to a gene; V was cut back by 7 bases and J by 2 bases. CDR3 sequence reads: CASTGTSGAPTDTQYF. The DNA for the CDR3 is TGTGCCAGCACGGGGACTAGCGGGGCCCCCACAGATACGCAGTATTTT.

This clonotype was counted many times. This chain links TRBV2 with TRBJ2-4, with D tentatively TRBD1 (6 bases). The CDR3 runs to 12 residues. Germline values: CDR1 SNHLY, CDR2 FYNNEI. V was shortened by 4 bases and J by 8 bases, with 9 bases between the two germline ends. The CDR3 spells CASSGTVHIQYF. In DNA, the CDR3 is TGTGCCAGCAGTGGGACAGTCCACATTCAGTACTTC.

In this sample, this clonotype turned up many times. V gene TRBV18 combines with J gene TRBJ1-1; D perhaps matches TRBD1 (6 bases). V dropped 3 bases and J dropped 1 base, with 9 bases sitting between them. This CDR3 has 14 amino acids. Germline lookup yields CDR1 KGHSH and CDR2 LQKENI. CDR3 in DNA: TGTGCCAGCTCACCGCTGGACAGGAACACTGAAGCTTTCTTT. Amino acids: CASSPLDRNTEAFF.

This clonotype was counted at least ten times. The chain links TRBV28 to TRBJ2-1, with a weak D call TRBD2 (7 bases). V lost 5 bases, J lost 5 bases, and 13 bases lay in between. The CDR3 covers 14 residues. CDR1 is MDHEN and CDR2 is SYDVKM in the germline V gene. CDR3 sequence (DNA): TGTGCCAGCAGTATAGGCGGGGGCCACAATGAGCAGTTCTTC. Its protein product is CASSIGGGHNEQFF.